Following are 15 T cell receptor beta chains from one sample sequenced in a study of CD8+CD57+ T cells in acquired aplastic anemia. TCR beta VDJ and CDR3 were profiled, and genomic DNA was the template. From the reads, TCRdb called clonotypes with MiXCR, one entry per CDR3 protein. The table lists fewer than 200,000 distinct CDR3 sequences, about three fifths of them singletons. The specimen sequenced was sorted CD4+, CD8+, or CD8+CD57+ T cells (not recorded which) from PBMCs. The receptors here all came from a human donor in good health.

V and J are TRBV10-3 and TRBJ2-7; 8 nucleotides match TRBD1. Germline V lookup: CDR1 ENHRY, CDR2 SYGVKD. J gave up 12 bases and V 0 bases, and 4 bases lay outside the gene matches. This CDR3 has 12 residues. DNA for the CDR3: TGTGCCATCAGTGAGTCAGGGACAGGCACGTACTTC. It is translated as CAISESGTGTYF.

The gene calls are TRBV9 and TRBJ1-2; the D is unclear. V was clipped by 3 bases and J by 5 bases, with 5 bases between them. The germline V gene has CDR1 SGDLS and CDR2 YYNGEE. This CDR3 comprises 11 residues. The CDR3 reads CASSGPYGYTF. In DNA form, the CDR3 reads TGTGCCAGCAGCGGACCGTATGGCTACACCTTC.

This chain uses TRBV20-1 with TRBJ2-1; TRBD1 is a possible D gene (7 bases). Trimming cost V 2 bases and J 8 bases, with 16 bases left between them. The germline CDR1 and CDR2 sequences are DFQATT and SNEGSKA (reference sequence). The CDR3 spans 14 residues. The CDR3: CSARRPRGEDEQFF. The CDR3 bases are TGCAGTGCTAGACGGCCCAGGGGGGAGGATGAGCAGTTCTTC.

The chain employs TRBV9 and TRBJ2-7, with a possible D match to TRBD2 (5 bases). Looked up from germline, CDR1 is SGDLS and CDR2 is YYNGEE. The CDR3 totals 15 residues. V lost 3 bases and J 0 bases, leaving 13 bases between the germline ends. DNA for the CDR3: TGTGCCAGCAGCGCGATGACGGGAACCTCCTACGAGCAGTACTTC. Residues: CASSAMTGTSYEQYF.

The sample holds many counts of this clonotype. The V gene is TRBV6-5, the J gene TRBJ2-3, with D hard to call. V was shortened by 6 bases and J by 7 bases, with 17 bases between the two germline ends. CDR1 is MNHEY and CDR2 is SVGAGI in the germline V gene. The CDR3 sequence is 14 residues long. CDR3 coding DNA: TGTGCCAGCAGCCGCGAAAGTGCCGTCAATACGCAGTATTTT. It translates to CASSRESAVNTQYF.

This chain joins TRBV20-1 and TRBJ2-7; tentative D call: TRBD1 (6 bases). The CDR3 runs to 13 residues. Trimming removed 5 bases from V and 3 bases from J, with 14 bases in between. In germline, CDR1 is DFQATT, CDR2 SNEGSKA (reference sequence). The chain's CDR3 is CSAPDRDLYEQYF. Here the CDR3 DNA reads TGCAGTGCTCCGGACAGAGACCTCTACGAGCAGTACTTC.

V is TRBV4-2 and J is TRBJ1-2; TRBD1 aligns across 9 bases. Unmatched junction bases numbered 3, after V lost 1 base and J lost 6 bases. This CDR3 has 14 residues. The germline gives CDR1 LGHNA, CDR2 YNFKEQ. The CDR3 nucleotides read TGTGCCAGCAGCCAAGCAACAGGGGGCGATGGCTACACCTTC. Translation: CASSQATGGDGYTF.

This sequence joins TRBV10-3 and TRBJ2-3; D unclear. Trimming removed 5 bases from V and 0 bases from J, with 12 bases in between. The CDR3 spans 15 residues. Germline V gene data show CDR1 as ENHRY and CDR2 as SYGVKD. The CDR3 DNA reads as TGTGCCATCAGTAGAACATCTCCTAGCACAGATACGCAGTATTTT. The encoded protein is CAISRTSPSTDTQYF.

This clonotype was counted at least ten times. The CDR3 loop reads CATSLGTDTGELFF. In DNA, the CDR3 is TGTGCCACCAGTTTAGGGACGGACACCGGGGAGCTGTTTTTT. The chain has TRBV24-1 and TRBJ2-2, with D perhaps matching TRBD1 or TRBD2 (5 bases each). Trimming stripped 6 bases from V and 3 bases from J, with 10 bases between. The CDR3 is 14 residues long. Germline loops: CDR1 KGHDR, CDR2 SFDVKD.

The rearrangement joins TRBV6-2 or TRBV6-3 to TRBJ2-1, with TRBD2 matching over 11 bases. Germline assignment: CDR1 MNHEY and CDR2 SVGEGT. J was trimmed by 6 bases and V by 2 bases; bases with no gene match: 6. This CDR3 comprises 16 residues. The CDR3 region has the DNA TGTGCCAGCAGTTACGTTATAACTAGCGGGAGCAATGAGCAGTTCTTC. This sequence encodes CASSYVITSGSNEQFF.

This sequence joins TRBV20-1 and TRBJ2-1; TRBD1 agrees at 9 bases. Germline CDR1 is DFQATT and CDR2 is SNEGSKA (reference sequence). The CDR3 is 13 residues long. V lost 5 bases, J lost 10 bases, and 9 bases stayed unmatched. The CDR3 loop reads CSASGQGDWEQFF. Here the CDR3 DNA reads TGCAGTGCTTCGGGACAGGGCGACTGGGAGCAGTTCTTC.

J is TRBJ2-7 and V is TRBV6-5, with 8 bases lining up with TRBD1. Germline trimming cut 7 bases from V and 2 bases from J; bases unmatched to any gene: 7. The germline gives CDR1 MNHEY, CDR2 SVGAGI. The length of the CDR3 is 14 residues. CDR3 sequence (DNA): TGTGCCAGCATGGACAGGGAGGTCCCCTACGAGCAGTACTTC. Protein product: CASMDREVPYEQYF.

This chain links TRBV19 with TRBJ2-1; D may be TRBD2 (6 bases). Trimming stripped 5 bases from V and 5 bases from J, with 10 bases between. CDR1 and CDR2 (germline): LNHDA, SQIVND (reference sequence). The CDR3 is 13 residues long. Here the CDR3 DNA reads TGTGCCAGTAGTGTGACTAGTAACAATGAGCAGTTCTTC. Protein product: CASSVTSNNEQFF.

The rearrangement links TRBV2 to TRBJ2-7; tentatively, D is TRBD1 (6 bases). Germline values: CDR1 SNHLY, CDR2 FYNNEI. This CDR3 contains 11 residues. Trimming shortened V by 7 bases and J by 7 bases, and 11 bases separated the two germline ends. CDR3 amino acids: CASNPGEEQYF. For the CDR3, the DNA is TGTGCCAGCAACCCAGGGGAGGAGCAGTACTTC.

This clonotype was seen repeatedly, ten times or more. The chain combines TRBV7-9 with TRBJ2-5, with TRBD1 identical over 8 bases. Germline V gene lookup returns CDR1 SEHNR and CDR2 FQNEAQ (reference sequence). The CDR3 covers 14 residues. V was clipped by 5 bases and J by 5 bases; unmatched bases: 7. CDR3 residues: CASSRQGAWETQYF. CDR3 bases: TGTGCCAGCAGCAGGCAGGGGGCATGGGAGACCCAGTACTTC. Based on the CDR3 plus reference TRBV7-9 and TRBJ2-5, the full variable domain is DTGVSQNPRHKITKRGQNVTFRCDPISEHNRLYWYRQTLGQGPEFLTYFQNEAQLEKSRLLSDRFSAERPKGSFSTLEIQRTEQGDSAMYLCASSRQGAWETQYFGPGTRLLVL.